Listed here are 17 T cell receptor beta chains from one sample, sequenced in a study of T cell changes during pregnancy in multiple sclerosis. TCRdb's table, derived via immunoSEQ multiplex PCR, lists solely in-frame clones and lacks some. The data contain 85,000 to 100,000 clones, approximately 93% of them singletons. This sample comprised peripheral blood, obtained after pregnancy. The receptors shown here come from a female donor with multiple sclerosis, enrolled in a pregnancy study.

The chain employs TRBV5-4 and TRBJ2-3, with D possibly TRBD2 on 6 matching bases. Germline CDR1 reads SGHNT; CDR2 reads YYREEE (reference sequence). The CDR3 is 11 residues long. The V gene lost 7 bases and the J gene lost 11 bases, with 14 bases spanning the gap. The CDR3 DNA reads TGTGCCAGCTCAATCGGGGGTGGGCAGTATTTT. Protein product: CASSIGGGQYF.

The V call is TRBV28, the J call TRBJ2-6, with D perhaps matching TRBD1 (5 bases). Germline CDR1 and CDR2: MDHEN and SYDVKM. The V gene lost 5 bases and the J gene lost 15 bases, with 14 bases spanning the gap. This CDR3 has 12 amino acids. The DNA of the CDR3 is TGTGCCAGCAGTCAACTCCAGGGTTCCCTGACTTTC. Its translation: CASSQLQGSLTF.

This chain joins TRBV9 and TRBJ1-1, with TRBD1 matching over 8 bases. Losses at the gene ends were 10 bases for V and 0 bases for J; bases not matched to a gene: 5. Germline V gene data show CDR1 as SGDLS and CDR2 as YYNGEE. The CDR3 has 13 residues. Written as DNA, the CDR3 is TGTGCCGGAGGACAGGGCATGAACACTGAAGCTTTCTTT. Translating gives CAGGQGMNTEAFF.

This chain joins TRBV28 and TRBJ2-3, with 12 bases lining up with TRBD2. This CDR3 contains 15 residues. Germline lookup yields CDR1 MDHEN and CDR2 SYDVKM. Losses at the gene ends were 5 bases for V and 5 bases for J; bases not matched to a gene: 5. The CDR3 nucleotides are TGTGCCAGCAGTGAACCGGGACTAGCGGGAGATACGCAGTATTTT. Protein: CASSEPGLAGDTQYF.

The V and J genes are TRBV7-2 and TRBJ2-1, with TRBD2 matching 9 bases. CDR3 length: 18 amino acids. After removal of 1 base from V and 8 bases from J, the junction contained 15 bases not matched to a gene. Germline V gene sequence: CDR1 SGHTA, CDR2 FQGNSA. The CDR3: CASSLDPFRSGSGDEQFF. The CDR3 region has the DNA TGTGCCAGCAGCTTAGATCCCTTTCGTAGCGGGAGTGGCGATGAGCAGTTCTTC. The variable domain in full, completed from reference TRBV7-2 and TRBJ2-1, reads GAGVSQSPSNKVTEKGKDVELRCDPISGHTALYWYRQSLGQGLEFLIYFQGNSAPDKSGLPSDRFSAERTGGSVSTLTIQRTQQEDSAVYLCASSLDPFRSGSGDEQFFGPGTRLTVL.

This chain joins TRBV30 and TRBJ2-7; 9 bases fit TRBD1. CDR1 and CDR2 (germline): GTSNPN, SVGIG (reference sequence). The CDR3 is 13 amino acids. J lost 6 bases, V lost 4 bases, and 7 bases had no gene match. The CDR3 sequence is CAWMLGQGGEQYF. In DNA form, the CDR3 reads TGTGCCTGGATGTTGGGACAGGGCGGCGAGCAGTACTTC.

The chain has TRBV18 and TRBJ1-2; TRBD1 agrees at 9 bases. The CDR3 length is 17 residues. Germline V gives CDR1 KGHSH, CDR2 LQKENI. Unmatched junction bases numbered 8, after V lost 3 bases and J lost 0 bases. Here the CDR3 DNA reads TGTGCCAGCTCACCGGGGACAGGGAAACTAGCTAACTATGGCTACACCTTC. Translating gives CASSPGTGKLANYGYTF.

The genes are TRBV6-5 and TRBJ2-7, with D perhaps TRBD2 (6 bases). CDR1 and CDR2 (germline): MNHEY, SVGAGI. The V and J ends lost 2 bases and 4 bases respectively, with 9 bases between them. The CDR3 spans 13 residues. The CDR3 region has the DNA TGTGCCAGCAGTTACCGGGAGCATTACGAGCAGTACTTC. This codes for CASSYREHYEQYF.

The chain links TRBV5-4 to TRBJ2-1, with TRBD2 identical over 7 bases. Germline V gene sequence: CDR1 SGHNT, CDR2 YYREEE (reference sequence). The CDR3 length is 13 residues. J was trimmed by 9 bases and V by 0 bases; bases with no gene match: 3. For the CDR3, the DNA is TGTGCCAGCAGCTTGGTTGGCGGGAGTGAGCAGTTCTTC. Translated, it gives CASSLVGGSEQFF.

The V gene is TRBV2, the J gene TRBJ2-7; D may be TRBD2 (5 bases). The germline V gene has CDR1 SNHLY and CDR2 FYNNEI. The CDR3 covers 15 residues. Trimming took 6 bases from V and 1 from J, leaving 16 bases between them. The CDR3 spells CASRAVGSTSYEQYF. DNA for the CDR3: TGTGCCAGCAGGGCAGTGGGGAGTACATCCTACGAGCAGTACTTC.

The chain joins TRBV28 to TRBJ1-1; D is unclear. The V gene's germline CDR1 is MDHEN and CDR2 SYDVKM. Trimming stripped 7 bases from V and 6 bases from J, with 12 bases between. The CDR3 contains 12 residues. The DNA for the CDR3 is TGTGCCAGCAAACGGGGATTCGCTGAAGCTTTCTTT. Amino acids: CASKRGFAEAFF.

The chain joins TRBV19 to TRBJ1-1; 7 nucleotides agree with TRBD1. Germline loops: CDR1 LNHDA, CDR2 SQIVND (reference sequence). The junction had 2 bases not matched to a gene; V was cut back by 3 bases and J by 4 bases. This CDR3 spans 13 amino acids. CDR3 loop: CASSMTGRTEAFF. Here the CDR3 DNA reads TGTGCCAGTAGTATGACAGGGCGCACTGAAGCTTTCTTT.

This chain links TRBV13 with TRBJ2-3, with D possibly being TRBD1 (6 bases). Germline V lookup: CDR1 PRHDT, CDR2 FYEKMQ (reference sequence). The V end lost 2 bases, the J end lost 5 bases, and 17 bases lay between the germline ends. This CDR3 has 16 amino acids. In DNA, the CDR3 is TGTGCCAGCAGCTTACAATCGGACAGCTTGGGAGATACGCAGTATTTT. It is translated as CASSLQSDSLGDTQYF.

The chain has TRBV15 and TRBJ2-3, with D tentatively TRBD2 (5 bases). Germline loops: CDR1 LNHNV, CDR2 YYDKDF (reference sequence). Trimming stripped 7 bases from V and 5 bases from J, with 10 bases between. The CDR3 contains 12 residues. The CDR3 region has the DNA TGTGCCACCACGGACTTTGGAGATACGCAGTATTTT. This gives the protein CATTDFGDTQYF.

This chain joins TRBV19 and TRBJ2-1, with D tentatively TRBD1 (5 bases). The V end was cut by 6 bases, the J end by 5 bases, with 14 bases between. Germline V gene lookup returns CDR1 LNHDA and CDR2 SQIVND (reference sequence). The CDR3 is 14 residues long. DNA of the CDR3: TGTGCCAGTAGGGAATCAGGGATTGACAATGAGCAGTTCTTC. The encoded protein is CASRESGIDNEQFF.

The rearrangement joins TRBV29-1 to TRBJ2-3; 9 positions agree with TRBD2. Germline-derived CDR1 and CDR2 are SQVTM and ANQGSEA. The V and J ends lost 4 bases and 4 bases, in that order; junction bases with no gene match: 9. There are 15 residues in the CDR3. CDR3 protein: CSVGFLAGTPDTQYF. The CDR3 region has the DNA TGCAGCGTTGGGTTCCTAGCGGGAACTCCAGATACGCAGTATTTT.

The chain joins TRBV11-2 to TRBJ2-7; 7 nucleotides match TRBD1. V lost 3 bases and J lost 4; bases outside the gene matches: 6. Per the germline V gene, CDR1 is SGHAT and CDR2 is FQNNGV. There are 14 residues in the CDR3. DNA for the CDR3: TGTGCCAGCAGCTTGTCGGACAGGTTATACGAGCAGTACTTC. This sequence encodes CASSLSDRLYEQYF. Full variable domain (remainder filled in from reference TRBV11-2 and TRBJ2-7): EAGVAQSPRYKIIEKRQSVAFWCNPISGHATLYWYQQILGQGPKLLIQFQNNGVVDDSQLPKDRFSAERLKGVDSTLKIQPAKLEDSAVYLCASSLSDRLYEQYFGPGTRLTVT.